This T cell receptor (beta chain) was captured in a study of technical replicates of blood from a few donors. Generated by immunoSEQ multiplex PCR, the TCRdb table keeps only in-frame clones and is missing some. Found here are around 13,000 clones, roughly 87% of them singletons; the top ten hold 12%. Sequenced: PBMCs. The TCR comes from a human donor in good health.

The CDR3 region has the DNA TGTGCCAGTAGTATACTCGGACTAGCGGGATCCGAGCAGTACTTC. This sequence encodes CASSILGLAGSEQYF. The chain is built from TRBV19 and TRBJ2-7; 12 bases match TRBD2. V shed 2 bases and J 6 bases; nucleotides not matched to a gene: 5. The CDR3 is made up of 15 amino acids. The germline CDR1 and CDR2 sequences are LNHDA and SQIVND (reference sequence). Together with reference TRBV19 and TRBJ2-7, the CDR3 gives the full variable domain: DGGITQSPKYLFRKEGQNVTLSCEQNLNHDAMYWYRQDPGQGLRLIYYSQIVNDFQKGDIAEGYSVSREKKESFPLTVTSAQKNPTAFYLCASSILGLAGSEQYFGPGTRLTVT.